This T cell receptor (beta chain) was sequenced during a study of blood T cell repertoires in COVID-19. As for the study in general: The United States, Italy and Spain were the sources of the acute and convalescent COVID-19 samples. In each case, the material was cDNA or gDNA derived from T cells, B-cell-depleted T cells, or PBMCs.

This CDR3 comprises 13 residues. Germline CDR1 SGHTA, CDR2 FQGTGA. V was cut by 5 bases and J by 4 bases, with 9 bases left in between. Assay used: immunoSEQ multiplex PCR; TCRdb lists only in-frame clones, some missing. The sample lists roughly 75,000 clones, about 74% occurring once. The specimen sequenced was peripheral blood. The source is a human donor with acute or convalescent COVID-19. The donor label of this sample is uncertain. This chain uses TRBV7-3 with TRBJ2-1; a weak D match, TRBD2 (5 bases). The CDR3 region is CASSPLAYNEQFF. CDR3 nucleotides: TGTGCCAGCAGCCCCCTAGCTTACAATGAGCAGTTCTTC.